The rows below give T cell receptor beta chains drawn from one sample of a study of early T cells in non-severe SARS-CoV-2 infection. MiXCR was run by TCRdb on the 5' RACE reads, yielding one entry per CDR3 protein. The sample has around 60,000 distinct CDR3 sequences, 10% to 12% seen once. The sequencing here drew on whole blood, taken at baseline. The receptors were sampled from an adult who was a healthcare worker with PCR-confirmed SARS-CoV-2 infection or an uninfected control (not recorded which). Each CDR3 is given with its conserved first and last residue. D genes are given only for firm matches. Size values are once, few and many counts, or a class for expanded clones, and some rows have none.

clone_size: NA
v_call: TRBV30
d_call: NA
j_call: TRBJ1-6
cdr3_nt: TGTGCCTGGAGTGTAGGGGACCCACCCCTCCACTTT
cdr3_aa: CAWSVGDPPLHF

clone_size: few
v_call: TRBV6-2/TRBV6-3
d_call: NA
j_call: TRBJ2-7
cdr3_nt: TGTGCCAGCAGTTACTCGGGGGGCGCAGACGAGCAGTACTTC
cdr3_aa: CASSYSGGADEQYF

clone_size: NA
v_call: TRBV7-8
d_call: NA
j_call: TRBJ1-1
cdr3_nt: TGTGCCAGCAGAAGAATTGGCGTAAGCCTCGCGTCGAACACTGAAGCTTTCTTT
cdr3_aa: CASRRIGVSLASNTEAFF

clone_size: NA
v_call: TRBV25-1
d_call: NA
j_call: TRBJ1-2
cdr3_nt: TGTGCCAGCAGCCACCCCGTCAGGGGAGCAGAGGGCTACACCTTC
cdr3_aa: CASSHPVRGAEGYTF

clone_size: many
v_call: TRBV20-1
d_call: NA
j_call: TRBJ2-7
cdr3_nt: TGCAGTGCTCCCGGATGGATAGGAAACGAGCAGTACTTC
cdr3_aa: CSAPGWIGNEQYF

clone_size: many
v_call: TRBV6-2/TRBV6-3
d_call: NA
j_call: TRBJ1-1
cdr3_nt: TGTGCCAGCAGTTACTCTAGGGGTGAGAACACTGAAGCTTTCTTT
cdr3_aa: CASSYSRGENTEAFF

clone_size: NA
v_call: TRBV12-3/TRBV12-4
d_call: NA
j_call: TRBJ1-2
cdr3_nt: TGTGCCAGCAGTTTAGCAACGTCAGCCCTCGGCTATGGCTACACCTTC
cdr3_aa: CASSLATSALGYGYTF

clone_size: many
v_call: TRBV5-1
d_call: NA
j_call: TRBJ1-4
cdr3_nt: TGCGCCAGCAGCTTACGGGGGACGATCGAAAAACTGTTTTTT
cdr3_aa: CASSLRGTIEKLFF

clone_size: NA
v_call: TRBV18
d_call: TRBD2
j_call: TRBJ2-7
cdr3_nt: TGTGCCAGCTCACCGTCGGGACTAGCCTACGAGCAGTACTTC
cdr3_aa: CASSPSGLAYEQYF

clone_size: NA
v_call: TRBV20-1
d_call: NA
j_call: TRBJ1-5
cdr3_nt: TGCAGTGCTTCCTACTCGTTCGATAGCAATCAGCCCCAGCATTTT
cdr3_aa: CSASYSFDSNQPQHF

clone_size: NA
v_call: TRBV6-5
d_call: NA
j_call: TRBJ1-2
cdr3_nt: TGTGCCAGCAGTCGCCTGGGGGGGTGGAAAGGCTACACCTTC
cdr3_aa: CASSRLGGWKGYTF

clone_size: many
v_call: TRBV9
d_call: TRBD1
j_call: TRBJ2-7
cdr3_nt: TGTGCCAGCAGCGAAACAGGGGGTTTCTACGAGCAGTACTTC
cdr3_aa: CASSETGGFYEQYF

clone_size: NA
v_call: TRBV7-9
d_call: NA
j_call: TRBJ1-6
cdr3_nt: TGTGCCAGCAGCTCGGACAGCTCCTATAATTCACCCCTCCACTTT
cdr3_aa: CASSSDSSYNSPLHF

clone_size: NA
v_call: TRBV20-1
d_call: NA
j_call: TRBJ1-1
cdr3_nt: TGCAGTGCTACCCGGGGCACTGAAGCTTTCTTT
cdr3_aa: CSATRGTEAFF

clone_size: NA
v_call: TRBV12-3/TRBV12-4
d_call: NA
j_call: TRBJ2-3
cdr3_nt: TGTGCCAGCAGTTTGGCAGGGCCAGATACGCAGTATTTT
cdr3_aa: CASSLAGPDTQYF

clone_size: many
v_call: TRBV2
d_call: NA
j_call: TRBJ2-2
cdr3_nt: TGTGCCAGCAAGTTGGTCCTGTCGGGGACCGGGGAGCTGTTTTTT
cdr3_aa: CASKLVLSGTGELFF

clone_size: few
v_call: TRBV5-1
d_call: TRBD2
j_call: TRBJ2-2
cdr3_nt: TGCGCCAGCAGCTTGGTTCAGCTAGCGGGAGGAAAAAACACCGGGGAGCTGTTTTTT
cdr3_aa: CASSLVQLAGGKNTGELFF

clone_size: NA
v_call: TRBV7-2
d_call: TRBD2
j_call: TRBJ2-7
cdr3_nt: TGTGCCAGCAGCCTAGCCGGGACTAGTGTTCGCGAGCAGTACTTC
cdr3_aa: CASSLAGTSVREQYF

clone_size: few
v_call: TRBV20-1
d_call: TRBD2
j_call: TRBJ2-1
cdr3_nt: TGCAGTGCTAGAGTAAGCGGGGGATTGGTTGAGCAGTTCTTC
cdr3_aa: CSARVSGGLVEQFF

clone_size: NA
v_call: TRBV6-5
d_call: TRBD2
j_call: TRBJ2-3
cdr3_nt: TGTGCCAGCAGTCCTGAGATTAGCGGGGTCACAGATACGCAGTATTTT
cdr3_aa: CASSPEISGVTDTQYF

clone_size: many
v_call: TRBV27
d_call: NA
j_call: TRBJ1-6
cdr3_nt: TGTGCCAGCAGGCGCCTCCGGGAGTATAATTCACCCCTCCACTTT
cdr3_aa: CASRRLREYNSPLHF

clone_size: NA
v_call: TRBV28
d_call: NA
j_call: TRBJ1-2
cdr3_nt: TGTGCCAGCAGTGTAACAGGCTATGGCTACACCTTC
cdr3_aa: CASSVTGYGYTF

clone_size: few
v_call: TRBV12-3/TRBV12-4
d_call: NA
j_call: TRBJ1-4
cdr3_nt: TGTGCCAGCAGCCTCCTCGGACAAGCTAATGAAAAACTGTTTTTT
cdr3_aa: CASSLLGQANEKLFF

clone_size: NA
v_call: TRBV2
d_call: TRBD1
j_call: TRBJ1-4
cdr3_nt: TGTGCCAGCGACCGGGCAGGGGGCGAAAAACTGTTTTTT
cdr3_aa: CASDRAGGEKLFF

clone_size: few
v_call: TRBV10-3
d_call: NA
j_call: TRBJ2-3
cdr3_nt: TGTGCCATCTCACAGGCTAGCAGAACAGATACGCAGTATTTT
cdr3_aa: CAISQASRTDTQYF

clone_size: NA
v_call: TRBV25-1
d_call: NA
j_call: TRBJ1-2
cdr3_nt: TGTGCCGCCCGGATGGGACAATCACTCTATGGCTACACCTTC
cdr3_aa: CAARMGQSLYGYTF

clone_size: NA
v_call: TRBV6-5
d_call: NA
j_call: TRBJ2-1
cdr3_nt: TGTGCCAGCAGCCAAGTCCAGGGTAATGAGCAGTTCTTC
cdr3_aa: CASSQVQGNEQFF

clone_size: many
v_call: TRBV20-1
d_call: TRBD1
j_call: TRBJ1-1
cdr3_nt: TGCAGTGCTAGAGAAACAGGGGGCCTAGATGAAGCTTTCTTT
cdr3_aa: CSARETGGLDEAFF

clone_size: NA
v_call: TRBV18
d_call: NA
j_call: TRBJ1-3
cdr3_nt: TGTGCCAGCTCCGATACGCCCGGACAGCTGGGAAACACCATATATTTT
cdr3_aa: CASSDTPGQLGNTIYF

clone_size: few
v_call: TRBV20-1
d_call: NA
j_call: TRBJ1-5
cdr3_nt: TGCAGTGCTAGTTCCAACCCGGGAGGTCAGCCCCAGCATTTT
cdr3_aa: CSASSNPGGQPQHF

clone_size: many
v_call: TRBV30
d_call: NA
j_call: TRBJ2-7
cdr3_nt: TGTGCCTGCCACAGGGAGACCTACGAGCAGTACTTC
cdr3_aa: CACHRETYEQYF

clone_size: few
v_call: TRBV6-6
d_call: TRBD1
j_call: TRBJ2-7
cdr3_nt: TGTGCCAGCAGTCCCTTGGACAGGGTCTACGAGCAGTACTTC
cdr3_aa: CASSPLDRVYEQYF

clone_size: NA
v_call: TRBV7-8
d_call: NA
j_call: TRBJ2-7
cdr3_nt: TGTGCCAGCAGCTTACCGCTCAAAAACTCCTACGAGCAGTACTTC
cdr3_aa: CASSLPLKNSYEQYF

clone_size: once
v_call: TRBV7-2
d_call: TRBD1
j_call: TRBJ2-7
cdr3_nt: TGTGCCAGCAGCTTAGCCAGGGGGCGGCAAGGAGCCGAGCAGTACTTC
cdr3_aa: CASSLARGRQGAEQYF

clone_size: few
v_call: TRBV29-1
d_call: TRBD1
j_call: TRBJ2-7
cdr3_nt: TGCAGCGTAACCCCCGGGACAGGGTTACCCTACGAGCAGTACTTC
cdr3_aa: CSVTPGTGLPYEQYF

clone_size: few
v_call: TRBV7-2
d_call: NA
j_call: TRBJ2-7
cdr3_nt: TGTGCCAGCAGGCCACTAGTAAATTCTTACGAGCAGTACTTC
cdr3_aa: CASRPLVNSYEQYF

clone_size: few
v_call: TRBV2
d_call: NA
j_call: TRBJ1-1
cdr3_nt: TGTGCCAGCAGTGTATTTAATACTGAAGCTTTCTTT
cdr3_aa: CASSVFNTEAFF

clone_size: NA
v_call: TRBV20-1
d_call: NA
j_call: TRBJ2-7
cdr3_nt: TGCAGTGCCCACTGGGGTGCGGGGGACATCGGGGAGCAGTACTTC
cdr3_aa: CSAHWGAGDIGEQYF

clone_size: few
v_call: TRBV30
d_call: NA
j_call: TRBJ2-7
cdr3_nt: TGTGCCTGGAGTGTAGACTCGACCACGCTTGAGCAGTACTTC
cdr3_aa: CAWSVDSTTLEQYF

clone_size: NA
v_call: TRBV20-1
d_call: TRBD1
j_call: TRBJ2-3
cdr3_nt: TGCAGTGCTCCTGGACAGGTCCCCAGCACAGATACGCAGTATTTT
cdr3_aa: CSAPGQVPSTDTQYF

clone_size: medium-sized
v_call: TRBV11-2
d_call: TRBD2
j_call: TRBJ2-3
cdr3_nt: TGTGCCAGCAGCTTAGGAAGTCCCCTAGCGGTCGTGGGGGATACGCAGTATTTT
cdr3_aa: CASSLGSPLAVVGDTQYF

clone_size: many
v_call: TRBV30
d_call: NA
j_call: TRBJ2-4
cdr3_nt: TGTGCCTGGAGTGTGTGGGGGGTGCAAAACATTCAGTACTTC
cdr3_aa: CAWSVWGVQNIQYF

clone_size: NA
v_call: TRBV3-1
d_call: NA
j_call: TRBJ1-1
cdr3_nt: TGTGCCAGCAGCCAGGGGCGCGGGAAAGCTTTCTTT
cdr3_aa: CASSQGRGKAFF

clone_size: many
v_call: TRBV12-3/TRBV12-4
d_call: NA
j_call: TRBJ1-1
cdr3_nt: TGTGCCAGCAGTCACGGGGTCTTTGGCACTGAAGCTTTCTTT
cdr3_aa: CASSHGVFGTEAFF

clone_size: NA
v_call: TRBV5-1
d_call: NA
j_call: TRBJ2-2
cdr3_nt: TGCGCCAGCAGCTTGGCCGGAGCGGGGAACACCGGGGAGCTGTTTTTT
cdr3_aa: CASSLAGAGNTGELFF

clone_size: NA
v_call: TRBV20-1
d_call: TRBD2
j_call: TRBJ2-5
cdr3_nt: TGCAGTGCCGGACTAGCGCAAGAGACCCAGTACTTC
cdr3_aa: CSAGLAQETQYF

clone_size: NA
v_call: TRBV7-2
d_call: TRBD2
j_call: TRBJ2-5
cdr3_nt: TGTGCCAGCAGCCCCAGGACTAGCGGGGGAGGGATAACCCAGTACTTC
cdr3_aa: CASSPRTSGGGITQYF

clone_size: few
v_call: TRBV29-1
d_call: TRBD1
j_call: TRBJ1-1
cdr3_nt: TGCAGCGGACAGGGTAACACTGAAGCTTTCTTT
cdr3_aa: CSGQGNTEAFF

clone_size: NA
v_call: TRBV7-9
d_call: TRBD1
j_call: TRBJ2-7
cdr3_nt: TGTGCCAGCAGCGTAGGACAGGATCCGTCCTACGAGCAGTACTTC
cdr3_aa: CASSVGQDPSYEQYF

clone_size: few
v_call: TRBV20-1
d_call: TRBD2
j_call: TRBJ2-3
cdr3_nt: TGCAGTGCCACTAGAGTTGGGACTAGCGGGTTGAAGGAAGATACGCAGTATTTT
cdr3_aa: CSATRVGTSGLKEDTQYF

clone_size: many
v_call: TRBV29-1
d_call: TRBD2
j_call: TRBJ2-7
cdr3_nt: TGCAGCGTTGAAGTCCCCCAGCGGGGTCATTCCTACGAGCAGTACTTC
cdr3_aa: CSVEVPQRGHSYEQYF

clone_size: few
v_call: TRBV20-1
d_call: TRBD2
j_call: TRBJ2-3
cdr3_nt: TGCAGTGCTAGAGAGGCCATTAGCGGGGGGACTAGCACAGATACGCAGTATTTT
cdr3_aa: CSAREAISGGTSTDTQYF

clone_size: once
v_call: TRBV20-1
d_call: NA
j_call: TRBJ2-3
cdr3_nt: TGCAGTGCTAGAGCCCGGCGGGGGCGAGATACGCAGTATTTT
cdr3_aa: CSARARRGRDTQYF

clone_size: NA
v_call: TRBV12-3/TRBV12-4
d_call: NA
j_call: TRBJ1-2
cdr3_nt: TGTGCCAGCAGTTTCCAGGGGTTCGGCGATGGCTACACCTTC
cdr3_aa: CASSFQGFGDGYTF

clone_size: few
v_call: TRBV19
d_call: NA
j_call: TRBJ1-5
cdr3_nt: TGTGCCAGTAGCGATGGACAGCTCAATCAGCCCCAGCATTTT
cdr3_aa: CASSDGQLNQPQHF

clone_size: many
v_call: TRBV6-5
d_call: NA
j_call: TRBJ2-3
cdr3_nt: TGTGCCAGCAGGTACCTCTCGGTCACAGATACGCAGTATTTT
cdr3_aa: CASRYLSVTDTQYF

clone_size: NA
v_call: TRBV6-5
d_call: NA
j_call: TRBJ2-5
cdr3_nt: TGTGCCAGCAGATTCCAGCAAGGGGGGGCCTCAGAGACCCAGTACTTC
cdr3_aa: CASRFQQGGASETQYF

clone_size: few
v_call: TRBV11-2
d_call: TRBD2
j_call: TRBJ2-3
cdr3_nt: TGTGCCAGCAGCCCCAGAGGGGACTACACAGATACGCAGTATTTT
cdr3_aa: CASSPRGDYTDTQYF

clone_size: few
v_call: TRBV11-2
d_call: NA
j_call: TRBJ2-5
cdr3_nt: TGTGCCAGCACCTGGACGAGGGCCGGGCCGGAGACCCAGTACTTC
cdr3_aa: CASTWTRAGPETQYF

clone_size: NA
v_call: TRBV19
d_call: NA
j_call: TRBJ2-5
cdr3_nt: TGTGCCAGTAGTGCCCCCGAGGCGGGGGAGACCCAGTACTTC
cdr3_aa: CASSAPEAGETQYF